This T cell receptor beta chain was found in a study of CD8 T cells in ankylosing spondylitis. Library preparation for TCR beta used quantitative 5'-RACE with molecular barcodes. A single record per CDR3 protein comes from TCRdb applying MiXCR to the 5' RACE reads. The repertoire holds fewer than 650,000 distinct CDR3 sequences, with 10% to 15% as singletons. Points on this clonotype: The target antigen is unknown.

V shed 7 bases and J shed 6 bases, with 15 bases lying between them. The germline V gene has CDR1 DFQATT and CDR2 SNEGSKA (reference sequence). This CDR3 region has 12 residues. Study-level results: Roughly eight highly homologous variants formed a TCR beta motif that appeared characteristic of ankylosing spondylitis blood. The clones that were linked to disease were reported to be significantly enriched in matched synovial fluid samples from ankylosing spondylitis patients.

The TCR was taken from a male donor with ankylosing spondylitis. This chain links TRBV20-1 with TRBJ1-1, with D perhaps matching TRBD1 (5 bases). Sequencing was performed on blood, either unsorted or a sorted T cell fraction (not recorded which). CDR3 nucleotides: TGCAGTGGGACGGCAGGGTACCCTGAAGCTTTCTTT. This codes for CSGTAGYPEAFF.